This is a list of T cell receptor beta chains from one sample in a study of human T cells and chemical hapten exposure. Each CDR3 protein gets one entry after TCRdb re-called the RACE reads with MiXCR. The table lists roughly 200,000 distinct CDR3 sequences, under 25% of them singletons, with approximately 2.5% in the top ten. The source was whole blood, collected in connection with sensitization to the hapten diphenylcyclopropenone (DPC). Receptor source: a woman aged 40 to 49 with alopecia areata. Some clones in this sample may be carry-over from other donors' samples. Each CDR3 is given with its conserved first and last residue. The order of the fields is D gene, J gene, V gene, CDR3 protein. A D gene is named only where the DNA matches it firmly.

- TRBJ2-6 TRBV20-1 CSAGIRQGKRAGANVLTF
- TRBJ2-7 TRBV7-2 CASSSGRVGEQYF
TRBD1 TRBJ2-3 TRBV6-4 CASSDSKFTGGGSDTQYF
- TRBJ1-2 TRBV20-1 CSASEGAFNYGYTF
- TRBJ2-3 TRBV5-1 CASSLLLAADTQYF
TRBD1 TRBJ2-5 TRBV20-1 CSACPGTGEEETQYF
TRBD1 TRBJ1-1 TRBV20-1 CSARVGTGFEAFF
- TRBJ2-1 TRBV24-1 CATSDFVERNEQFF
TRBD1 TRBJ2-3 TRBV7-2 CASSLGTAWASDTQYF
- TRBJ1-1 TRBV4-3 CASSQGATSNTEAFF
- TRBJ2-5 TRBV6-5 CASSYSFGGLETQYF
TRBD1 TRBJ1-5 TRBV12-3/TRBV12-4 CASSFTGAAKPQHF
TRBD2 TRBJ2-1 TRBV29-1 CSTGAGGPGEQFF
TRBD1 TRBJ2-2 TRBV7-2 CASSSRTGERELFF
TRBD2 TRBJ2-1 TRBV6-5 CASSYSGTSGRNEQFF
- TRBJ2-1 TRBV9 CASVGLNNEQFF
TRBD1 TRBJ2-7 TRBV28 CASNDRVYEQYF
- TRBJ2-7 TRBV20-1 CSATKLEWGPEQYF
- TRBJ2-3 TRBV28 CASSPRATRTDTQYF
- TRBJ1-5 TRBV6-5 CASTSHRGLQPQHF
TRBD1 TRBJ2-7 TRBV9 CASSVQQGARYEQYF
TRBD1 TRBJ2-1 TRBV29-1 CSVAPGQGPYNEQFF
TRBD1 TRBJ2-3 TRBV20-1 CSARAGGVDTQYF
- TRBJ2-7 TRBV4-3 CASSQGGIGGFPTYEQYF
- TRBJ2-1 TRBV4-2 CASSQGSRERYYNEQFF
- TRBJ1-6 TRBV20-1 CSAINQLLGSPLHF
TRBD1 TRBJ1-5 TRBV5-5 CASSLQGESPQHF
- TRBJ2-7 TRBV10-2 CASRGGPEEQYF
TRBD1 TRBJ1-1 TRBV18 CASSPRATGDGTEAFF
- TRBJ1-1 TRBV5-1 CASSLTRQSGTEAFF
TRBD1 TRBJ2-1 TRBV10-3 CAISDTGQGNEQFF
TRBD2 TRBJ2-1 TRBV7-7 CASSLSRLAGNNEQFF
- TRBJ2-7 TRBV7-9 CASSPTAAYEQYF
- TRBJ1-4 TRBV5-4 CASSYARDNEKLFF
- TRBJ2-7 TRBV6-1 CASSALPGSTYEQYF
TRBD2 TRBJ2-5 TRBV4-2 CASSQDRSGAKETQYF
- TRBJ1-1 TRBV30 CAWSARVRTEAFF
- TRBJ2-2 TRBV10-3 CAISRQSQGVGELFF
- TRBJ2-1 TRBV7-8 CASSLRSASYNEQFF
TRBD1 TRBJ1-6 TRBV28 CASSLGDRSNSPLHF
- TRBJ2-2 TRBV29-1 CSVHVETGNTGELFF